This TCR beta chain is drawn from a study of blood T cells in healthy people across ages. With respect to this clonotype: Its antigen is as yet unknown. A junction end diverges from the germline sequence, so it may reflect a read error.

PCR was performed a second time for about 7 to 12 cycles using a sample-barcoded 5' primer and a J-beta primer mix. Each CDR3 protein gets one entry after TCRdb re-called the 5' RACE reads with MiXCR. Found here are about 580,000 distinct CDR3 sequences, around 50% of them singletons; the top ten hold around 24%. Study results and limitations: The fall in TCR beta diversity per million T cells was roughly linear with age. Reliance upon unsorted PBMCs precluded definitive naive versus antigen-experienced comparison.

Isolation per sample recovered at least 6 million PBMCs. The material sequenced was blood. This receptor was taken from an elderly man in good health.

CDR3 loop: CAIGESGQHYGYTF. CDR3 sequence (DNA): TGTGCCATCGGTGAGTCAGGACAGCACTATGGCTACACCTTC. The chain links TRBV10-3 to TRBJ1-2, with D maybe TRBD1 (6 bases). This CDR3 spans 14 amino acids. Germline CDR1 is ENHRY and CDR2 is SYGVKD.